The next 14 T cell receptor beta chains were all read from a single sample in a study of regulatory T cells in long-lasting Graves disease. Building of the TCR beta libraries involved iRepertoire HTBI primers and Arm-PCR of CDR3 regions. TCRdb re-called the multiplex PCR reads with MiXCR, one entry per CDR3 protein. The sample records hundreds of thousands of distinct CDR3 sequences, around 17% being singletons. Time point of the sample: newly diagnosed GD, antithyroid drugs for less than 3 months. The TCR library was prepared using RNA isolated from PBMCs. This same sample was also taken into another study, of T cells in Graves' hyperthyroidism and ophthalmopathy.

The specimen was peripheral blood mononuclear cells (PBMCs), collected at new diagnosis, from a patient treated with antithyroid drugs. These receptors were collected from a woman aged 25 to 39 with Graves disease.

This clonotype was detected only a few times. The genes are TRBV28 and TRBJ1-5; D call uncertain. V gave up 7 bases and J gave up 5 bases, with 9 bases separating them. The CDR3 is 12 residues long. The germline V gene encodes CDR1 MDHEN and CDR2 SYDVKM. CDR3 sequence: CASTTQDQPQHF. The CDR3 DNA reads TGTGCCAGCACCACGCAAGATCAGCCCCAGCATTTT.

This clonotype has more than one count but fewer than ten. V and J are TRBV11-2 and TRBJ2-7; the match to TRBD1 covers 10 bases. The CDR3 runs to 16 residues. Germline V CDR1 and CDR2: SGHAT, FQNNGV. Trimming at V came to 7 bases and at J to 2 bases, leaving 11 bases not matched to a gene. This chain's CDR3 is CASTPLGQGRPYEQYF. The CDR3, as DNA: TGTGCCAGCACCCCTCTGGGACAGGGGAGGCCCTACGAGCAGTACTTC.

This clonotype was counted ten times or more. The chain combines TRBV6-1 with TRBJ1-5; perhaps TRBD1 as D (6 bases). Germline V gene lookup returns CDR1 MNHNS and CDR2 SASEGT. The germline V and J ends were trimmed by 11 bases and 5 bases, with 16 bases remaining between them. The CDR3 runs 13 residues. The CDR3 region has the DNA TGTGCCTCTCGGACAGAAGCCGATCAGCCCCAGCATTTT. Its translation is CASRTEADQPQHF.

This clonotype was observed a few times. V and J are TRBV30 and TRBJ2-7, with a tentative D call TRBD1 (5 bases). Germline CDR1 reads GTSNPN; CDR2 reads SVGIG (reference sequence). Between the trimmed V and J ends, which lost 8 bases and 0 bases, there was a span of 14 bases. This CDR3 is built from 13 residues. The CDR3 sequence is CAVRVTSSYEQYF. The CDR3 DNA reads TGTGCCGTCAGGGTAACGAGCTCCTACGAGCAGTACTTC.

The table lists this clonotype with many counts. V and J are TRBV6-1 and TRBJ2-7; TRBD1 agrees at 9 bases. V shed 0 bases and J 4 bases; nucleotides not matched to a gene: 10. The germline V gene has CDR1 MNHNS and CDR2 SASEGT. This CDR3 spans 17 amino acids. The CDR3 sequence is CASSEARSGTGWYEQYF. The CDR3 DNA reads TGTGCCAGCAGTGAAGCGCGATCGGGGACAGGGTGGTACGAGCAGTACTTC.

This clonotype was detected ten times or more. V and J are TRBV7-8 and TRBJ2-1; 9 bases are a match to TRBD2. Germline V gene sequence: CDR1 SGHVS, CDR2 FQNEAQ. V trimming: 3 bases; J trimming: 10 bases; junction bases outside the gene matches: 13. There are 16 residues in the CDR3. As DNA, the CDR3 is TGTGCCAGCAGCTTCCGGGTAGCGGGAGCCATAAGGGAGCAGTTCTTC. It is translated as CASSFRVAGAIREQFF.

This clonotype was counted ten times or more. This chain uses TRBV6-1 with TRBJ1-6, with 8 bases aligning to TRBD1. The CDR3 has 16 amino acids. In germline, CDR1 is MNHNS, CDR2 SASEGT. V shed 2 bases and J 6 bases; nucleotides not matched to a gene: 6. The CDR3 bases are TGTGCCAGCAGTGAAAGGGACAGGAATTTTAATTCACCCCTCCACTTT. Its translation: CASSERDRNFNSPLHF.

V and J are TRBV5-6 and TRBJ1-1; D is uncertain. Germline V gene lookup returns CDR1 SGHDT and CDR2 YYEEEE. There are 14 residues in the CDR3. Trimming took 5 bases from V and 0 from J, leaving 11 bases between them. The chain's CDR3 is CASSRVRVNTEAFF. In nucleotides, the CDR3 is TGTGCCAGCAGTCGGGTGCGGGTGAACACTGAAGCTTTCTTT.

This clonotype came up many times. This chain joins TRBV2 and TRBJ2-1; 14 nucleotides match TRBD2. This CDR3 comprises 15 residues. J lost 7 bases, V lost 5 bases, and 4 bases had no gene match. Per the germline V gene, CDR1 is SNHLY and CDR2 is FYNNEI. The CDR3 protein is CASSPTSGRVNEQFF. CDR3 coding DNA: TGTGCCAGCAGTCCGACTAGCGGGAGGGTAAATGAGCAGTTCTTC.

J is TRBJ2-1 and V is TRBV7-2; 10 bases map to TRBD1. CDR3 length: 17 residues. The germline V gene has CDR1 SGHTA and CDR2 FQGNSA. The V gene end was trimmed by 0 bases and the J gene end by 9 bases; junction bases not matched to a gene: 11. Here the CDR3 reads CASSLAGTGASIREQFF. CDR3 DNA: TGTGCCAGCAGCTTAGCTGGGACAGGGGCTTCGATTCGTGAGCAGTTCTTC.

There are a few counts of this clonotype. The V gene is TRBV5-6, the J gene TRBJ2-5; perhaps D is TRBD1 or TRBD2 (6 bases each). The germline V gene has CDR1 SGHDT and CDR2 YYEEEE. The V gene lost 3 bases and the J gene lost 7 bases, with 16 bases spanning the gap. This CDR3 region has 14 residues. The CDR3 protein is CASSSVGGLGTQYF. As DNA, the CDR3 is TGTGCCAGCAGCTCCGTAGGGGGGCTTGGGACCCAGTACTTC.

The chain combines TRBV27 with TRBJ2-4; D is possibly TRBD1 or TRBD2 (5 bases each). CDR1 and CDR2 from the germline V gene are MNHEY and SMNVEV (reference sequence). Trimming cost V 3 bases and J 6 bases, with 12 bases left between them. The CDR3 loop spans 14 amino acids. CDR3 in amino acids: CASSFNGGGNIQYF. CDR3 sequence (DNA): TGTGCCAGCAGTTTTAACGGTGGGGGAAACATTCAGTACTTC.

In this sample, this clonotype turned up a few times. V usage is TRBV6-2 or TRBV6-3 and J usage is TRBJ2-1; D assignment may be TRBD1 or TRBD2 (5 bases each). The CDR3 spans 17 residues. Trimming pared 2 bases from V and 6 bases from J, leaving 20 bases between. Germline CDR1 and CDR2: MNHEY and SVGEGT. CDR3 amino acids: CASSYRMSSGASNEQFF. CDR3 nucleotide sequence: TGTGCCAGCAGTTACCGTATGTCGTCCGGGGCCAGCAATGAGCAGTTCTTC.

The table lists this clonotype with many counts. The chain uses TRBV11-2 and TRBJ2-3, with 8 bases lining up with TRBD1. The CDR3 is 17 residues long. Germline assignment: CDR1 SGHAT and CDR2 FQNNGV. J lost 2 bases, V lost 1 base, and 8 bases had no gene match. This CDR3 is CASSLVGRGQDTDTQYF. The CDR3 DNA is TGTGCCAGCAGCTTAGTTGGCAGGGGGCAAGACACAGATACGCAGTATTTT.